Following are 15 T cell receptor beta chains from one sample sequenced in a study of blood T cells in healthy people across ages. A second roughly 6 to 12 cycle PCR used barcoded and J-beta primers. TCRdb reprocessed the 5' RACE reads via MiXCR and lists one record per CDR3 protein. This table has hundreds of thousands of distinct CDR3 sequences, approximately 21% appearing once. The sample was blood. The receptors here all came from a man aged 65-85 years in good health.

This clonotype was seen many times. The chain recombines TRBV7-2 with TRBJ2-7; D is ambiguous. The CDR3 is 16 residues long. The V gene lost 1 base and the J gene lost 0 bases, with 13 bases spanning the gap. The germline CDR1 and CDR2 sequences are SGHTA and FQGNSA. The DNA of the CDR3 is TGTGCCAGCAGCTTAGGCTCTTTCCTAAGCTCCTACGAGCAGTACTTC. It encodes CASSLGSFLSSYEQYF.

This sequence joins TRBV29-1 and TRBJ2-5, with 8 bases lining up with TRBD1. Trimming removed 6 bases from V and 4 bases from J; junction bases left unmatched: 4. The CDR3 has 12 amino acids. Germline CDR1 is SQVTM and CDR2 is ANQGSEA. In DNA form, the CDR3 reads TGCAGCGTGTTTCAGGGGGCAGAGACCCAGTACTTC. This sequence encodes CSVFQGAETQYF. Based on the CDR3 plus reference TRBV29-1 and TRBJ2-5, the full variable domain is SAVISQKPSRDICQRGTSLTIQCQVDSQVTMMFWYRQQPGQSLTLIATANQGSEATYESGFVIDKFPISRPNLTFSTLTVSNMSPEDSSIYLCSVFQGAETQYFGPGTRLLVL.

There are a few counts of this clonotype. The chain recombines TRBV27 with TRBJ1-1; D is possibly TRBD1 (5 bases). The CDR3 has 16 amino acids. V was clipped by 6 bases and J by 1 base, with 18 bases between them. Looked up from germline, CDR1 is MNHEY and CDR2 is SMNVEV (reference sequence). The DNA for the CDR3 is TGTGCCAGCAGCACTGGGGGTCGGACTGAGAACACTGAAGCTTTCTTT. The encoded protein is CASSTGGRTENTEAFF.

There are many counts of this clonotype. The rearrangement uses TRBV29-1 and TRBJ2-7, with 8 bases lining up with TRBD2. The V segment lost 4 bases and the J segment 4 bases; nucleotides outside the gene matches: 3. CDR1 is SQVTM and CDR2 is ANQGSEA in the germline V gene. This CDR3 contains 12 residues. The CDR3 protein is CSVAAGGYEQYF. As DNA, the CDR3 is TGCAGCGTTGCCGCGGGAGGTTACGAGCAGTACTTC.

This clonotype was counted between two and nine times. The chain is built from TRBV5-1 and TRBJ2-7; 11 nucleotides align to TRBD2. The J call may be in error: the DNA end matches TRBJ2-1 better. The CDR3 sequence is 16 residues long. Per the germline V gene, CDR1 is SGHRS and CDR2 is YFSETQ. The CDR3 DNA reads TGCGCCAGCAGCTTGGGGGCTAGCGGGAGGTTACATGAGCAGTTCTTC. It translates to CASSLGASGRLHEQFF.

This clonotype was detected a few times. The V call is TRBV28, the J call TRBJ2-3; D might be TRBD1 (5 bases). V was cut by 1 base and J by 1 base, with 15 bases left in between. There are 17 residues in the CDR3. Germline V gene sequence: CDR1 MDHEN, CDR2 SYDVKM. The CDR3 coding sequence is TGTGCCAGCAGTTTATTACTCAGGGCTCAGGGCACAGATACGCAGTATTTT. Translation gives CASSLLLRAQGTDTQYF.

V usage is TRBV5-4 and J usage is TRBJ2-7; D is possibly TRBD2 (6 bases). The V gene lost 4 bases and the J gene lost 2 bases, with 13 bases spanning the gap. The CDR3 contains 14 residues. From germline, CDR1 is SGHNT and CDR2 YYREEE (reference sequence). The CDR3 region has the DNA TGTGCCAGCAGCCAACGGGACTCCACCTACGAGCAGTACTTC. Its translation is CASSQRDSTYEQYF.

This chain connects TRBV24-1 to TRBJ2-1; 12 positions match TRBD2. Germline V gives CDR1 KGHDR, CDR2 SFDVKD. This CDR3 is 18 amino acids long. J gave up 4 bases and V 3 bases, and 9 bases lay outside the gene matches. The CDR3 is CATSDTTSGSGGYNEQFF. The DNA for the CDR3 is TGTGCCACCAGTGATACGACTAGCGGGAGCGGGGGATACAATGAGCAGTTCTTC.

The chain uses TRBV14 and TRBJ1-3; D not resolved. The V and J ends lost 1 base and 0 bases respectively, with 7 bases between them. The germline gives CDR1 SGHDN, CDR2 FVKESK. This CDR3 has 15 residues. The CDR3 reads CASSQGAFSGNTIYF. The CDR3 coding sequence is TGTGCCAGCAGCCAAGGGGCGTTCTCTGGAAACACCATATATTTT.

CDR3 nucleotide sequence: TGTGCCAGCAGCCCAAAATTAACTAGCGGTTCCTACAATGAGCAGTTCTTC. It specifies CASSPKLTSGSYNEQFF. The chain uses TRBV14 and TRBJ2-1; 8 positions agree with TRBD2. CDR1 SGHDN and CDR2 FVKESK come from the germline V gene. Germline trimming cut 4 bases from V and 1 base from J; bases unmatched to any gene: 9. The CDR3 consists of 17 residues.

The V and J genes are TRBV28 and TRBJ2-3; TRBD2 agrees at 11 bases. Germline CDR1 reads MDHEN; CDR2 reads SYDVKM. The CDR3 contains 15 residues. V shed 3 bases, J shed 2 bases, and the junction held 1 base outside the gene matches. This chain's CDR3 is CASSFSGRDTDTQYF. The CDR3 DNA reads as TGTGCCAGCAGTTTTAGCGGGAGGGACACAGATACGCAGTATTTT. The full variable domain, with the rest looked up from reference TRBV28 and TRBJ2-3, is DVKVTQSSRYLVKRTGEKVFLECVQDMDHENMFWYRQDPGLGLRLIYFSYDVKMKEKGDIPEGYSVSREKKERFSLILESASTNQTSMYLCASSFSGRDTDTQYFGPGTRLTVL.

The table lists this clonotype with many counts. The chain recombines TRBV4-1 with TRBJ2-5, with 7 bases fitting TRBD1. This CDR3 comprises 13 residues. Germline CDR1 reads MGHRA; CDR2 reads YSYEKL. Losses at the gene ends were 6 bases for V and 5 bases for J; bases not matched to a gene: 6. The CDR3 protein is CASSHRGPETQYF. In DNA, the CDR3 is TGCGCCAGCAGTCACAGGGGTCCGGAGACCCAGTACTTC.

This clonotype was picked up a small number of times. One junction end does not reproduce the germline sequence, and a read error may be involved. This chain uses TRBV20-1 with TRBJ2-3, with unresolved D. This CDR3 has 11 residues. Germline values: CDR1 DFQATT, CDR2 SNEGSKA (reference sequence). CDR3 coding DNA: TGCAGTGCGACTCTCACAGATACGCAGTGTTTT. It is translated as CSATLTDTQCF.

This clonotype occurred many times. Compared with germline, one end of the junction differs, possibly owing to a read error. The DNA for the CDR3 is TGTGCCAGCAGATTAGCAACTAATGAAAAACTGTTTTTT. Its protein product is CASRLATNEKLFF. The chain combines TRBV7-2 with TRBJ1-4; unclear D gene. Germline-derived CDR1 and CDR2 are SGHTA and FQGNSA. The CDR3 extends over 13 amino acids.

The CDR3 bases are TGTGCCAGCAGTCCAACAGGGGTAGGGGATGAGCAGTTCTTC. Its protein is CASSPTGVGDEQFF. The chain is built from TRBV12-3 or TRBV12-4 and TRBJ2-5; 7 nucleotides align to TRBD1. The J call is in doubt because the DNA end fits TRBJ2-1 better. This CDR3 contains 14 residues.